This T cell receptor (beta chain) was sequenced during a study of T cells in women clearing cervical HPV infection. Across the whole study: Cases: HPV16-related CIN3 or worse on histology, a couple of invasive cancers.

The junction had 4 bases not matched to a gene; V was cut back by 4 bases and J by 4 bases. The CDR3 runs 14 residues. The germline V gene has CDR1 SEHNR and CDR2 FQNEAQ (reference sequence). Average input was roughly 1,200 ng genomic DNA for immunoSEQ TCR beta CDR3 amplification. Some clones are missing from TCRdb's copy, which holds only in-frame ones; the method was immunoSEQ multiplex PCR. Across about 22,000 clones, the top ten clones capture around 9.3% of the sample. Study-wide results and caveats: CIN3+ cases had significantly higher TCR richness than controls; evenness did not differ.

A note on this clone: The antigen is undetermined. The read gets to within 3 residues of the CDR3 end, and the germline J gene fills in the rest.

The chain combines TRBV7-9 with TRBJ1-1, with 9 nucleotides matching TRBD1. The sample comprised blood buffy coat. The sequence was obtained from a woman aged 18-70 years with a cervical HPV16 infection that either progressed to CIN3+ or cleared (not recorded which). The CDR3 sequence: CASSSGTGPTEAFF. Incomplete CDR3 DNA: TGTGCCAGCAGCTCAGGGACAGGGCCCACTGAA.